This T cell receptor beta chain is from a study of T cells in Graves' hyperthyroidism and ophthalmopathy. Looking at the study overall: Before treatment of any kind, peripheral blood was taken at initial diagnosis.

The CDR3 has 15 residues. Trimming cost V 0 bases and J 10 bases, with 16 bases left between them. Germline CDR1 is SGHRS and CDR2 is YFSETQ. Authors of the study amplified TCR beta CDR3 regions from RNA transcripts. Researchers ran a first-round RT-PCR on the TCR CDR3 using the HTBI primer set. Each CDR3 protein is one row after TCRdb ran MiXCR on the multiplex PCR reads. The data hold 300,000 to 450,000 distinct CDR3 sequences, with less than 20% observed a single time. General study points: A 13 V-J model separated ophthalmopathy from stable hyperthyroidism. Most clonotypes expanded in the thyroid (above 0.001) were also present in blood.

Of note for this clonotype: What it binds is not known.

The V call is TRBV5-1, the J call TRBJ2-2; D gene unclear. This receptor was taken from a man aged 18 to 30 with Graves' ophthalmopathy. The sequenced sample was blood. This CDR3 reads CASSLEYSGEKELFF. The CDR3, as DNA: TGCGCCAGCAGCTTGGAGTATTCCGGCGAGAAGGAGCTGTTTTTT. Based on the CDR3 plus reference TRBV5-1 and TRBJ2-2, the full variable domain is KAGVTQTPRYLIKTRGQQVTLSCSPISGHRSVSWYQQTPGQGLQFLFEYFSETQRNKGNFPGRFSGRQFSNSRSEMNVSTLELGDSALYLCASSLEYSGEKELFFGEGSRLTVL.